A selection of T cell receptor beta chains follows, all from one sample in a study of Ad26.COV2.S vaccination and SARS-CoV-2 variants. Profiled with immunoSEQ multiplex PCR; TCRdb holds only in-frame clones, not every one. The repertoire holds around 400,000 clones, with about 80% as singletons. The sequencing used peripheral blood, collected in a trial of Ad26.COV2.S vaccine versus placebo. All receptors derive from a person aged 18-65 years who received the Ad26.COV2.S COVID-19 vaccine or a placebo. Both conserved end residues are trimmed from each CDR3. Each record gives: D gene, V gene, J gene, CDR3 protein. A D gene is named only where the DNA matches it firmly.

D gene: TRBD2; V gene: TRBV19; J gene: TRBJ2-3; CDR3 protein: ASSFRLADTQY
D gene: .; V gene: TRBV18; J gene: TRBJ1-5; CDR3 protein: ASSPLGLEQPQH
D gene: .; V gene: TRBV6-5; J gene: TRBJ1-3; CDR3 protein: ASSSLTSGNTIY
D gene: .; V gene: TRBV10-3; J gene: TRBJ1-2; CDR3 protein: AISLTGNGYT
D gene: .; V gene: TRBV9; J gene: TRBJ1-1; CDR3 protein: ASSVVPQNTEAF
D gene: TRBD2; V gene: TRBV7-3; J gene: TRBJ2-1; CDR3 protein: ASSPRGASSGARDEQF
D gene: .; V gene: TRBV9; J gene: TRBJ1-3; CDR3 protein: ASSVGGLMTSGNTIY
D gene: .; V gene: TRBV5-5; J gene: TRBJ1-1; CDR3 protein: ASSPRTAMNTEAF
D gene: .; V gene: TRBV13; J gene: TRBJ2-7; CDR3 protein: ASSLGRYEQY
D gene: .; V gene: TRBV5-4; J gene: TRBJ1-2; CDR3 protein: ASSFIGMDGYT
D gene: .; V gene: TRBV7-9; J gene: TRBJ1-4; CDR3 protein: ASSPQGVRGEKLF
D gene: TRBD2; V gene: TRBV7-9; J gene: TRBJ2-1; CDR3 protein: ASSSTWTSVNEQF
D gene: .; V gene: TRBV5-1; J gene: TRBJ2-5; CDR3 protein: ASSFLETQY
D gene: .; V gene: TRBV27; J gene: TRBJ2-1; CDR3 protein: ASSLSLLNGGHRF
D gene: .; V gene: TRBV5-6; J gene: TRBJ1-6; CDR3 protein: ASSLPGNSPLH
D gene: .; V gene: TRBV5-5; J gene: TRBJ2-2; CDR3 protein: ASSFPPGYTGELF
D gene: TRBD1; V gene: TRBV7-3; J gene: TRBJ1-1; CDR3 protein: ASSFDRGRTEAF
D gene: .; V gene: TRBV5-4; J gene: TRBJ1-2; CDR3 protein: ASSLPVSNYGYT
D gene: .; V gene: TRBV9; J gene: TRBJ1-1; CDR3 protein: ASSRGTGQTNTEAF
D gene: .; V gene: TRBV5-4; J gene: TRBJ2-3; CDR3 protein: ASSLVQGGTQY
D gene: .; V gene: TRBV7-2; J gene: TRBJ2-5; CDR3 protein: ASSLVREETQY
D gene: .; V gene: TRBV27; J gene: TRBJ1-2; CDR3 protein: ASGRNYGYT
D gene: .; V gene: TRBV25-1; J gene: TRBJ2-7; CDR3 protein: ASEVSYEQY
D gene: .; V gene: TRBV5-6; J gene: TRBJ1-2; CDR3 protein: ASSLNQIPNYGYT
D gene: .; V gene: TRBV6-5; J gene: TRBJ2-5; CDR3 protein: ASSYYGGGRQETQY
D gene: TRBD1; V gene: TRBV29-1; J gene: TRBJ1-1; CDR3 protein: SVGTGGTEAF
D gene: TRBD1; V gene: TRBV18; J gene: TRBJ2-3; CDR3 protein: ASSRYGGTGTTDTQY
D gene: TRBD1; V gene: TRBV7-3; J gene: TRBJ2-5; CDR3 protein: ASSRDRGTETQY
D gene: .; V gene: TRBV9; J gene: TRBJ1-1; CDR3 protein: ASSARIQGSNTEAF
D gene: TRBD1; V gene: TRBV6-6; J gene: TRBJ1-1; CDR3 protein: ASSYDQGAAAEAF
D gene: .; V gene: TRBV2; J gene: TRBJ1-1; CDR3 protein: ASSSSQYTEAF
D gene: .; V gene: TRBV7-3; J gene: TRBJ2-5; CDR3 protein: ASSLIVAETQY
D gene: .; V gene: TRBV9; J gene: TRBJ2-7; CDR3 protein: ASSVDLSRNNEQY
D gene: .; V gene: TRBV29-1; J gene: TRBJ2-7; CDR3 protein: SVESTDTYEQY
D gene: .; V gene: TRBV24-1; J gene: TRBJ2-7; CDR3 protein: ATSDPARGGYEQY
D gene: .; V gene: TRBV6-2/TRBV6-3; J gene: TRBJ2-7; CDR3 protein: ASSYLQARYEQY
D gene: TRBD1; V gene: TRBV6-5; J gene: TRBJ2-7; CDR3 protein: ASKGTASYEQY
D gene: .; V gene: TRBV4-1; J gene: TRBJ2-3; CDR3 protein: ASSQGQQRGDTQY
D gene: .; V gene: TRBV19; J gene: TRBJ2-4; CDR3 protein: ASSAQTVAKNIQY
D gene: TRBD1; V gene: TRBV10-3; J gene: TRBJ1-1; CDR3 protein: AISDFKGAGTEAF
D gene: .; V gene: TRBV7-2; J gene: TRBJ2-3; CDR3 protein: ASSLAAGLTDTQY